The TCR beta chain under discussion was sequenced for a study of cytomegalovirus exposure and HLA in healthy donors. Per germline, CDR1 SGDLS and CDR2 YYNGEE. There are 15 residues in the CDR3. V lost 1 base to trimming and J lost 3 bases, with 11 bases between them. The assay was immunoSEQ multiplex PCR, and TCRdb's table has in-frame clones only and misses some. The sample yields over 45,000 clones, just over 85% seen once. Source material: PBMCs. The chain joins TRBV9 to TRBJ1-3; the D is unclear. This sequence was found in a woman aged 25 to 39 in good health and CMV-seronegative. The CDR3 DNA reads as TGTGCCAGCAGCGTAATGCCTCGGGATGGAAACACCATATATTTT. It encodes CASSVMPRDGNTIYF. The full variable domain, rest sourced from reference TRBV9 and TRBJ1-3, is DSGVTQTPKHLITATGQRVTLRCSPRSGDLSVYWYQQSLDQGLQFLIQYYNGEERAKGNILERFSAQQFPDLHSELNLSSLELGDSALYFCASSVMPRDGNTIYFGEGSWLTVV.